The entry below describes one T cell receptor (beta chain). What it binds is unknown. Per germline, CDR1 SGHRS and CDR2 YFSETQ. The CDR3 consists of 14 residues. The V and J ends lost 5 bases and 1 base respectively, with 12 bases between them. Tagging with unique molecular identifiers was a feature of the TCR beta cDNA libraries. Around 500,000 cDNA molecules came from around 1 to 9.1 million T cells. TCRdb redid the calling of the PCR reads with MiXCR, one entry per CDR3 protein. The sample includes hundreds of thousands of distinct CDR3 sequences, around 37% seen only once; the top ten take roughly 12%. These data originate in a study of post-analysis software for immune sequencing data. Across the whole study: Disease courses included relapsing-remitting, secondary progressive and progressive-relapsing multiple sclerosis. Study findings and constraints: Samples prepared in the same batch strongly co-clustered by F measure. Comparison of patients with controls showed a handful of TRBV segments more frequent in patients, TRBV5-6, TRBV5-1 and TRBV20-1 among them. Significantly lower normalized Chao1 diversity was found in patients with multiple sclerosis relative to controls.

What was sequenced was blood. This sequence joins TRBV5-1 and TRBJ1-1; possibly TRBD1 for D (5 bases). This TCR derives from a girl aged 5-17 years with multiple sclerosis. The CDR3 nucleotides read TGCGCCAGCAGGCCAACAGGTCCGAACACTGAAGCTTTCTTT. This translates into CASRPTGPNTEAFF.